This TCR beta chain was identified in a study of blood T cells in healthy people across ages. Looking at the study overall: For every two T cells, template switching captured about one barcoded beta molecule. Whole-study results and caveats: More naive CD4+ cells and higher diversity were found in long-lived than in aged donors. In older individuals, TCR beta diversity per million T cells was lower, falling roughly linearly with age.

This clonotype showed up just a few times. Its specificity is unknown. With a J-beta primer mix and a sample-barcoded 5' primer, a second PCR ran roughly 7 to 11 cycles. MiXCR, run by TCRdb on the 5' RACE reads, gives a single entry per CDR3 protein. Found here are about 900,000 distinct CDR3 sequences, about 62% of them singletons; the top ten hold about 27%. The CDR3 has 13 amino acids. Extraction yielded at least 6 micrograms of total RNA per sample. Material: blood. The clonotype comes from a man aged 25 to 40 in good health. This rearrangement joins TRBV21-1 to TRBJ2-5; the table's D gene call, TRBD1, was not cross checked with the DNA. TRBV21-1 is classified as a pseudogene. The CDR3 loop reads CASSRQVRETQYF. The CDR3 DNA sequence: TGTGCCAGCAGCCGACAGGTGCGGGAGACCCAGTACTTC.